One and the same sample provided the 10 T cell receptor beta chains below, sequenced in a study of glioma-infiltrating T cells. Amplification of TCR alpha and beta CDR3 regions from RNA used iRepertoire nested multiplex PCR. TCRdb ran MiXCR on the multiplex PCR reads and lists one entry per CDR3 protein. The sample includes some 190,000 distinct CDR3 sequences, 32% seen only once; the top ten take about 19%. Sequencing was done on a sample of glioma tissue, nonneoplastic brain tissue, or PBMCs (not recorded which). The receptors stem from a human donor with low-grade glioma or glioblastoma, undergoing nonglioma brain surgery, or in good health (not recorded which).

This clonotype has a count of ten or more. The CDR3 is CASSMTGNEQYF. CDR3 sequence (DNA): TGTGCCAGCAGTATGACAGGGAACGAGCAGTACTTC. The chain combines TRBV3-1 with TRBJ2-7, with 7 bases identical to TRBD1. Germline CDR1 reads LGHDT; CDR2 reads YNNKEL (reference sequence). The V segment lost 6 bases and the J segment 5 bases; nucleotides outside the gene matches: 4. The CDR3 has 12 residues.

This rearrangement joins TRBV2 to TRBJ2-5; D is possibly TRBD1 or TRBD2 (5 bases each). Germline-derived CDR1 and CDR2 are SNHLY and FYNNEI. Trimming took 8 bases from V and 4 from J, leaving 11 bases between them. This CDR3 has 12 residues. The CDR3 DNA sequence: TGTGCCAGCGGACGGGACGGAGAGACCCAGTACTTC. It specifies CASGRDGETQYF.

As concerns this clonotype: With a much larger clone just one base away, this may be a read error. The chain links TRBV10-3 to TRBJ1-2; possibly TRBD1 for D (5 bases). CDR3 length equals 15 residues. Between the trimmed V and J ends, which lost 6 bases and 2 bases, there was a span of 16 bases. Looked up from germline, CDR1 is ENHRY and CDR2 is SYGVKD. The CDR3 bases are TGTGCCATCAGCGGTGGACAAGGGGTGAACTATGGCTACACCTTC. Its translation: CAISGGQGVNYGYTF.

This clonotype was observed a handful of times. CDR3 loop: CASSLAGTPRPETQYF. Here the CDR3 DNA reads TGTGCCAGCAGCTTAGCCGGGACTCCACGGCCAGAGACCCAGTACTTC. V gene TRBV11-2 combines with J gene TRBJ2-5; TRBD2 might be the D (6 bases). Germline loops: CDR1 SGHAT, CDR2 FQNNGV. There are 16 residues in the CDR3. V was shortened by 1 base and J by 4 bases, with 16 bases between the two germline ends.

The table lists this clonotype with many counts. The chain links TRBV27 to TRBJ2-7; TRBD1 matches at 7 bases. CDR1 is MNHEY and CDR2 is SMNVEV in the germline V gene (reference sequence). Germline trimming cut 3 bases from V and 4 bases from J; bases unmatched to any gene: 6. The CDR3 runs 14 residues. The CDR3 coding sequence is TGTGCCAGCAGTTTCACGAGGGGGCAGTACGAGCAGTACTTC. Protein product: CASSFTRGQYEQYF.

This clonotype was observed a handful of times. V gene TRBV5-1 combines with J gene TRBJ2-7, with TRBD1 matching 7 bases. Germline V lookup: CDR1 SGHRS, CDR2 YFSETQ. CDR3 length: 15 residues. The junction had 8 bases not matched to a gene; V was cut back by 3 bases and J by 2 bases. The CDR3 nucleotides are TGCGCCAGCAGCTACGACAGGGAAGAAACCTACGAGCAGTACTTC. Its translation: CASSYDREETYEQYF.

This clonotype has a handful of counts. The genes are TRBV12-3 or TRBV12-4 and TRBJ2-3; the D gene is possibly TRBD1 (6 bases). CDR3 length: 14 residues. The V end lost 7 bases, the J end lost 4 bases, and 15 bases lay between the germline ends. CDR3 sequence reads: CASTQGIAADTQYF. DNA for the CDR3: TGTGCCAGCACTCAGGGGATTGCAGCAGATACGCAGTATTTT.

V is TRBV7-6 and J is TRBJ2-5, with D possibly called TRBD1 or TRBD2 (5 bases each). CDR3 length: 16 amino acids. Germline values: CDR1 SGHVS, CDR2 FNYEAQ. V was shortened by 1 base and J by 1 base, with 13 bases between the two germline ends. The chain's CDR3 is CASSLGSQGPQETQYF. DNA of the CDR3: TGTGCCAGCAGCTTAGGGTCCCAGGGACCCCAAGAGACCCAGTACTTC.

This clonotype was detected ten times or more. The chain has TRBV7-8 and TRBJ2-7; TRBD2 matches at 9 bases. The trim removed 11 bases at V and 2 bases at J, leaving 7 bases unmatched. The CDR3 runs 13 residues. Germline V lookup: CDR1 SGHVS, CDR2 FQNEAQ. This CDR3 is CAVQTSGAYEQYF. The CDR3 DNA sequence: TGTGCCGTTCAGACTAGCGGCGCCTACGAGCAGTACTTC.

This clonotype was seen ten or more times. The V gene is TRBV14, the J gene TRBJ2-1; 10 bases map to TRBD2. The CDR3 consists of 15 residues. CDR1 and CDR2 from the germline V gene are SGHDN and FVKESK. Trimming took 10 bases from V and 3 from J; bases not matched to a gene: 9. Here the CDR3 DNA reads TGTGCCATCCAATCCGGACTAGCGGTCTACAATGAGCAGTTCTTC. As protein: CAIQSGLAVYNEQFF.